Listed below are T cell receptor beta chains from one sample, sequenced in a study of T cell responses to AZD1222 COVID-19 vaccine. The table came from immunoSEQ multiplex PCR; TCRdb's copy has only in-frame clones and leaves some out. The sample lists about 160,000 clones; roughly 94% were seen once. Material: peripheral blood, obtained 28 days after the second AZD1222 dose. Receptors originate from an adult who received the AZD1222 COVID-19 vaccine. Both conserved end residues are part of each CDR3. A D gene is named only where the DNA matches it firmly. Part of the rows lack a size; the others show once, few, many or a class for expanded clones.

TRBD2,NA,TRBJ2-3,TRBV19,CASSIASGPDTQYF,TGTGCCAGTAGTATAGCTAGCGGACCAGATACGCAGTATTTT
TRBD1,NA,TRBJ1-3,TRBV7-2,CASSAQGGGNTIYF,TGTGCCAGCAGCGCACAGGGGGGAGGAAACACCATATATTTT
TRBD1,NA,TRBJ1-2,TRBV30,CAWSGDRAPNPGYTF,TGTGCCTGGAGTGGCGACAGGGCACCTAATCCCGGCTACACCTTC
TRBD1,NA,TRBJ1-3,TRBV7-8,CASSSYDRGTGNTIYF,TGTGCCAGCAGCTCCTATGACAGGGGCACTGGAAACACCATATATTTT
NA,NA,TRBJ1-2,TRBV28,CASSLSAQTYGYTF,TGTGCCAGCAGTTTAAGTGCTCAGACATATGGCTACACCTTC
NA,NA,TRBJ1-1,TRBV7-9,CASSLEGDTEAFF,TGTGCCAGCAGCTTAGAGGGGGACACTGAAGCTTTCTTT
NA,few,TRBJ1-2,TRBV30,CAWGAGEEYGYTF,TGTGCCTGGGGGGCCGGGGAGGAGTATGGCTACACCTTC
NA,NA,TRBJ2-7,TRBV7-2,CASSISGTGSYEQYF,TGTGCCAGCAGCATTAGCGGAACCGGCTCCTACGAGCAGTACTTC
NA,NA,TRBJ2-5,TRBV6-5,CASSTPLGTQYF,TGTGCCAGCAGTACCCCTCTGGGGACCCAGTACTTC
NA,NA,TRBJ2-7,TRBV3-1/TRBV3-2,CASSQSIPRAYEQYF,TGTGCCAGCAGCCAATCGATTCCCCGCGCCTACGAGCAGTACTTC
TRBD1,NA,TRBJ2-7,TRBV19,CASSGGQGKEQYF,TGTGCCAGTAGTGGGGGACAGGGCAAGGAGCAGTACTTC
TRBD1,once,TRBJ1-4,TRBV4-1,CASSQPQGTNEKLFF,TGCGCCAGCAGCCAACCACAGGGGACTAATGAAAAACTGTTTTTT
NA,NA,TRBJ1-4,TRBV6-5,CASSYTLSVNEKLFF,TGTGCCAGCAGTTACACTCTGTCGGTCAATGAAAAACTGTTTTTT
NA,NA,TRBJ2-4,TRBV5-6,CASSPRGPVGAKNIQYF,TGTGCCAGCAGCCCGCGGGGGCCCGTAGGGGCCAAAAACATTCAGTACTTC
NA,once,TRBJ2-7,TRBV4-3,CASSQDVGALSSYEQYF,TGCGCCAGCAGCCAAGATGTCGGAGCGTTGAGCTCCTACGAGCAGTACTTC
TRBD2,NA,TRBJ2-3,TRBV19,CASSMDLAGDTQYF,TGTGCCAGTAGTATGGACCTAGCGGGTGATACGCAGTATTTT
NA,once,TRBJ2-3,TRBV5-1,CASSSRTADTDTQYF,TGCGCCAGCAGCTCGCGGACGGCAGATACAGATACGCAGTATTTT
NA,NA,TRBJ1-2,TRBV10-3,CAISEDEVGYTF,TGTGCCATCAGTGAGGATGAGGTAGGCTACACCTTC
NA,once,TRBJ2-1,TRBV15,CATSRNNEQFF,TGTGCCACCAGCAGAAACAATGAGCAGTTCTTC
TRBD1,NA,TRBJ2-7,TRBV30,CAARFWDRENEQYF,TGTGCTGCCCGTTTTTGGGACAGGGAAAACGAGCAGTACTTC
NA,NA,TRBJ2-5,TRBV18,CASSPWTAQETQYF,TGTGCCAGCTCACCTTGGACAGCTCAAGAGACCCAGTACTTC
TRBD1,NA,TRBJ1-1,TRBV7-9,CASSSSRDRDTEAFF,TGTGCCAGCAGCTCGTCCCGGGACAGGGACACTGAAGCTTTCTTT
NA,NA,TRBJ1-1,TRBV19,CASSIKSDTEAFF,TGTGCCAGTAGTATTAAGAGCGACACTGAAGCTTTCTTT
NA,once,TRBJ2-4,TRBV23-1,CASSQSVPAGSKNIQYF,TGCGCCAGCAGTCAATCTGTCCCAGCAGGGAGCAAAAACATTCAGTACTTC
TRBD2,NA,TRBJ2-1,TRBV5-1,CASSLDSGVSSYNEQFF,TGCGCCAGCAGCTTAGATAGCGGGGTTAGCTCCTACAATGAGCAGTTCTTC
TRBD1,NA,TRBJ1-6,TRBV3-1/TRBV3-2,CASSHGTALNSPLHF,TGTGCCAGCAGCCACGGGACAGCCCTAAATTCACCCCTCCACTTT
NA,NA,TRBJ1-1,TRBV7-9,CASRGAGAEAFF,TGTGCCAGCAGAGGGGCGGGGGCCGAAGCTTTCTTT
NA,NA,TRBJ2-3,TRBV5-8,CASSMPPLTDTQYF,TGTGCCAGCAGTATGCCGCCCCTCACAGATACGCAGTATTTT
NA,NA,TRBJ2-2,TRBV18,CASSPMDYAGELFF,TGTGCCAGCTCACCAATGGATTACGCCGGGGAGCTGTTTTTT
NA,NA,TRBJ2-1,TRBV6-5,CASSYSPSGSRNEQFF,TGTGCCAGCAGTTACTCGCCCAGCGGGTCCAGGAATGAGCAGTTCTTC
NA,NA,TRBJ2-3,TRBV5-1,CASRLAADTQYF,TGCGCCAGCAGACTAGCAGCAGATACGCAGTATTTT
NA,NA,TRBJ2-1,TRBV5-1,CASSLSLGNSAEQFF,TGCGCCAGCAGCTTGAGTCTGGGTAATAGCGCTGAGCAGTTCTTC
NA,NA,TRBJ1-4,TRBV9,CASSADATNEKLFF,TGTGCCAGCAGCGCAGATGCAACTAATGAAAAACTGTTTTTT
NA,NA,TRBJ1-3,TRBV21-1,CASSKVPSRGNTIYF,TGTGCCAGCAGCAAAGTCCCATCCCGGGGGAACACCATATATTTT
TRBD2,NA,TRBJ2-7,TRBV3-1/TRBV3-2,CASSQVGLAGGFEQYF,TGTGCCAGCAGCCAAGTAGGCCTAGCGGGAGGATTCGAGCAGTACTTC
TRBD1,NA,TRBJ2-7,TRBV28,CASRADRGPYEQYF,TGTGCCAGCAGAGCGGACAGGGGGCCCTACGAGCAGTACTTC
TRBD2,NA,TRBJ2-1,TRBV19,CASRGTSGDSQFYNEQFF,TGTGCCAGTCGGGGTACTAGCGGAGACTCCCAATTCTACAATGAGCAGTTCTTC
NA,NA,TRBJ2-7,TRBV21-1,CASTCSGSSYEQYF,TGTGCCAGCACATGCAGCGGGAGCTCCTACGAGCAGTACTTC
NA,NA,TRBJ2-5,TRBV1,CTSSHPNRDRAQETQYF,TGCACCAGCAGCCACCCCAACCGGGACAGGGCCCAAGAGACCCAGTACTTC
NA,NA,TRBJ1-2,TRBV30,CAWSRGGLYTF,TGTGCCTGGAGCCGGGGGGGACTCTACACCTTC